This record covers a single T cell receptor (beta chain). The target antigen is unknown. Normal lung sampling was at least 3 cm from the tumour, as distant as possible. DNA was extracted from unsorted cell suspensions stored frozen. The repertoire was sequenced with immunoSEQ multiplex PCR; TCRdb's copy has only in-frame clones and lacks some. The sample includes roughly 15,000 clones, around 80% of them seen just once. The sample belongs to a study of immune cell composition in non-small cell lung cancer. Study outcomes and limitations: Around 80% of squamous and around 34% of adenocarcinoma cases had tumour-associated clones >0.5%.

V was trimmed by 0 bases and J by 6 bases, leaving 13 bases between them. CDR1 is SGDLS, CDR2 YYNGEE, per germline. The CDR3 is 15 amino acids. This same sample was also taken into another study, of CD4 T cells in lung cancer. That investigation notes: Some patients had received nivolumab or pembrolizumab before giving blood.

Specimen: non-adjacent lung tissue. The chain joins TRBV9 to TRBJ2-1, with a tentative D call TRBD1 (6 bases). The sequence came from a human donor with non-small cell lung cancer. The CDR3: CASSVGGTPFNEQFF. The CDR3 DNA reads TGTGCCAGCAGCGTAGGGGGGACACCATTCAATGAGCAGTTCTTC.